The 29 T cell receptor beta chains listed next were all sequenced from one sample in a study of shared clonotypes between healthy human individuals. Method: immunoSEQ multiplex PCR; TCRdb's copy keeps in-frame clones and lacks some. The sample comprises a few million clones, more than 90% of which are singletons, and about 0.13% rests with the top ten. Sequenced material: naive CD4+ T cells sorted from blood. Subset given: CD45RA+ positively selected. These receptors all stem from a man aged 18 to 35 in good health.

Only one count was recorded for this clone. This chain uses TRBV25-1 with TRBJ2-5, with 8 positions matching TRBD2. This CDR3 has 16 amino acids. Per germline, CDR1 MGHDK and CDR2 SYGVNS. The ends lost 5 bases at V and 2 bases at J; junction bases unmatched: 10. This CDR3 reads CASSTLGSGRQETQYF. In DNA, the CDR3 is TGTGCCAGCAGTACCCTGGGGAGCGGGAGACAAGAGACCCAGTACTTC.

Of note for this clone: The sample has other DNA sequences that encode this CDR3 too. The chain carries TRBV5-1 and TRBJ2-7; a weak D match, TRBD1 (5 bases). Trimming removed 0 bases at V and 6 bases at J, with 7 bases between. CDR1 and CDR2 from the germline V gene are SGHRS and YFSETQ. This CDR3 contains 12 residues. The CDR3 region is CASSLGTGEQYF. The CDR3 nucleotides read TGCGCCAGCAGCTTGGGAACAGGCGAGCAGTACTTC.

This clone appeared a few times. Other DNA sequences in the same sample also yield this CDR3. This CDR3 is CASSPGSEAFF. Here the CDR3 DNA reads TGTGCCAGCTCACCGGGGTCTGAAGCTTTCTTT. The rearrangement uses TRBV18 and TRBJ1-1; D not resolved. This CDR3 is built from 11 residues. The ends were cut back, 3 bases at V and 6 bases at J, with 5 bases in the middle. Germline CDR1 and CDR2: KGHSH and LQKENI.

Concerning this clone itself: Other DNA sequences in the sample encode the same CDR3. The genes are TRBV5-1 and TRBJ2-2; 7 bases fit TRBD2. The V segment lost 3 bases and the J segment 1 base; nucleotides outside the gene matches: 0. Germline loops: CDR1 SGHRS, CDR2 YFSETQ. This CDR3 region has 14 residues. CDR3 amino acids: CASSSSGNTGELFF. The CDR3 DNA is TGCGCCAGCAGCTCTAGCGGGAACACCGGGGAGCTGTTTTTT.

The chain joins TRBV19 to TRBJ1-2; weak D call: TRBD1 (5 bases). This CDR3 has 14 amino acids. V was shortened by 3 bases and J by 3 bases, with 11 bases between the two germline ends. Looked up from germline, CDR1 is LNHDA and CDR2 is SQIVND (reference sequence). CDR3 bases: TGTGCCAGTAGTATCGACAGCTTAGACTATGGCTACACCTTC. Encoded protein: CASSIDSLDYGYTF. The whole variable domain, remainder taken from reference TRBV19 and TRBJ1-2, is DGGITQSPKYLFRKEGQNVTLSCEQNLNHDAMYWYRQDPGQGLRLIYYSQIVNDFQKGDIAEGYSVSREKKESFPLTVTSAQKNPTAFYLCASSIDSLDYGYTFGSGTRLTVV.

This clone was seen a single time. This rearrangement joins TRBV2 to TRBJ1-3; D call uncertain. CDR3 length: 14 residues. The V end lost 1 base, the J end lost 6 bases, and 10 bases lay between the germline ends. Looked up from germline, CDR1 is SNHLY and CDR2 is FYNNEI. The CDR3 loop reads CASSEGLAVNTIYF. In DNA, the CDR3 is TGTGCCAGCAGTGAAGGGCTAGCGGTAAACACCATATATTTT.

V is TRBV14 and J is TRBJ2-5; D may be TRBD1 (6 bases). The germline V gene has CDR1 SGHDN and CDR2 FVKESK. The V end was cut by 4 bases, the J end by 4 bases, with 13 bases between. The CDR3 is made up of 14 amino acids. This CDR3 is CASSLLQGRETQYF. CDR3 sequence (DNA): TGTGCCAGCAGCCTCCTTCAGGGGAGAGAGACCCAGTACTTC. The whole variable domain, remainder taken from reference TRBV14 and TRBJ2-5, is EAGVTQFPSHSVIEKGQTVTLRCDPISGHDNLYWYRRVMGKEIKFLLHFVKESKQDESGMPNNRFLAERTGGTYSTLKVQPAELEDSGVYFCASSLLQGRETQYFGPGTRLLVL.

The chain recombines TRBV7-9 with TRBJ2-5; D is unclear. The V and J ends lost 0 bases and 1 base respectively, with 6 bases between them. The CDR3 length is 14 residues. From germline, CDR1 is SEHNR and CDR2 FQNEAQ (reference sequence). The CDR3 region is CASSLARIQETQYF. The CDR3 region has the DNA TGTGCCAGCAGCTTAGCGCGGATCCAAGAGACCCAGTACTTC.

The rearrangement links TRBV30 to TRBJ1-2; TRBD1 agrees at 7 bases. Germline assignment: CDR1 GTSNPN and CDR2 SVGIG (reference sequence). The CDR3 is 14 residues long. The V gene end was trimmed by 5 bases and the J gene end by 0 bases; junction bases not matched to a gene: 6. CDR3 nucleotides: TGTGCCTGGGGAGGGACAGCTGCTAACTATGGCTACACCTTC. Translation gives CAWGGTAANYGYTF.

In its sample, this clone was seen once. This specimen includes other DNA sequences encoding the same CDR3. The genes are TRBV5-1 and TRBJ2-7; D is ambiguous. Germline-derived CDR1 and CDR2 are SGHRS and YFSETQ. The V end lost 0 bases, the J end lost 3 bases, and 10 bases lay between the germline ends. This CDR3 has 14 residues. In nucleotides, the CDR3 is TGCGCCAGCAGCTTGGCGGGCGGAGTCTACGAGCAGTACTTC. It yields the protein CASSLAGGVYEQYF.

This clone was observed a single time. This chain joins TRBV4-1 and TRBJ1-2; 7 bases fit TRBD1. The CDR3 runs to 16 residues. Germline assignment: CDR1 MGHRA and CDR2 YSYEKL. The V gene end was trimmed by 0 bases and the J gene end by 7 bases; junction bases not matched to a gene: 11. The CDR3 region has the DNA TGCGCCAGCAGCCAAGATTGGTCGGGAGGGGGCAGTGGCTACACCTTC. Translated: CASSQDWSGGGSGYTF.

On this clone itself: Germline and junction disagree at one end, which may indicate a read error. The chain's CDR3 is CASSQAGGQAPLHF. The CDR3 nucleotides read TGTGCCAGCAGTCAAGCCGGGGGTCAGGCACCCCTCCACTTT. The rearrangement links TRBV2 to TRBJ1-6; a possible D gene is TRBD1 (5 bases). Germline values: CDR1 SNHLY, CDR2 FYNNEI. The CDR3 spans 14 residues. The whole variable domain, filled in from reference TRBV2 and TRBJ1-6, reads EPEVTQTPSHQVTQMGQEVILRCVPISNHLYFYWYRQILGQKVEFLVSFYNNEISEKSEIFDDQFSVERPDGSNFTLKIRSTKLEDSAMYFCASSQAGGQAPLHFGNGTRLTVT.

This chain connects TRBV19 to TRBJ1-6, with a tentative D call TRBD1 (6 bases). Trimming shortened V by 7 bases and J by 7 bases, and 14 bases separated the two germline ends. The CDR3 has 14 residues. Germline CDR1 and CDR2: LNHDA and SQIVND (reference sequence). CDR3 sequence reads: CASTHGQTNSPLHF. In DNA form, the CDR3 reads TGTGCCAGTACCCATGGACAGACCAATTCACCCCTCCACTTT.

On this clone itself: The sample has other DNA sequences that encode this CDR3 too. The chain has TRBV6-1 and TRBJ2-7; TRBD2 aligns across 7 bases. The CDR3 contains 14 residues. V lost 4 bases, J lost 0 bases, and 3 bases stayed unmatched. Germline loops: CDR1 MNHNS, CDR2 SASEGT. The CDR3 nucleotides read TGTGCCAGCAGTGTCGGGGGGTCCTCCTACGAGCAGTACTTC. Its translation: CASSVGGSSYEQYF.

About this clone itself: This specimen includes other DNA sequences encoding the same CDR3. The chain links TRBV28 to TRBJ1-2, with D perhaps matching TRBD1 (5 bases). V lost 3 bases and J lost 4, with 6 bases in between. CDR3 length equals 12 residues. Germline V CDR1 and CDR2: MDHEN, SYDVKM. The CDR3 region is CASSFGGYGYTF. The CDR3 DNA reads TGTGCCAGCAGTTTTGGGGGCTATGGCTACACCTTC.

The rearrangement uses TRBV18 and TRBJ2-7; TRBD2 aligns across 8 bases. The trim removed 5 bases at V and 4 bases at J, leaving 13 bases unmatched. Germline-derived CDR1 and CDR2 are KGHSH and LQKENI. The CDR3 runs 16 residues. The CDR3 DNA sequence: TGTGCCAGCTCATCGGTTAGCGGGACTGGTAATTACGAGCAGTACTTC. Encoded protein: CASSSVSGTGNYEQYF.

A note on this clone: Other DNA sequences from this sample encode an identical CDR3 as well. The genes are TRBV6-5 and TRBJ2-6; perhaps TRBD1 as D (5 bases). V was clipped by 5 bases and J by 3 bases, with 8 bases between them. The CDR3 totals 14 residues. CDR1 is MNHEY and CDR2 is SVGAGI in the germline V gene. The CDR3 nucleotides are TGTGCCAGCAGTAGGGGCGGTGGGGCCAACGTCCTGACTTTC. It encodes CASSRGGGANVLTF.

This clone was detected only once. CDR3 coding DNA: TGTGCCAGCAGCTCCAGGGAGAGCTCTGGAAACACCATATATTTT. It encodes CASSSRESSGNTIYF. This sequence joins TRBV5-4 and TRBJ1-3, with D possibly matching TRBD1 (5 bases). The CDR3 sequence is 15 residues long. Germline V CDR1 and CDR2: SGHNT, YYREEE (reference sequence). Trimming shortened V by 3 bases and J by 0 bases, and 10 bases separated the two germline ends.

This clone was seen a single time. This chain links TRBV11-2 with TRBJ2-3; 7 bases line up with TRBD2. Germline CDR1 SGHAT, CDR2 FQNNGV. The trim removed 5 bases at V and 7 bases at J, leaving 15 bases unmatched. The CDR3 has 16 residues. The CDR3 coding sequence is TGTGCCAGCAGCGGAACCCGGGACTACCCAAGGAATACGCAGTATTTT. Protein product: CASSGTRDYPRNTQYF. Complete variable domain (other parts from reference TRBV11-2 and TRBJ2-3): EAGVAQSPRYKIIEKRQSVAFWCNPISGHATLYWYQQILGQGPKLLIQFQNNGVVDDSQLPKDRFSAERLKGVDSTLKIQPAKLEDSAVYLCASSGTRDYPRNTQYFGPGTRLTVL.

The J gene is TRBJ1-2, the V gene TRBV5-1; D gene unclear. V was clipped by 5 bases and J by 3 bases, with 17 bases between them. The CDR3 runs 15 residues. Germline lookup yields CDR1 SGHRS and CDR2 YFSETQ. DNA of the CDR3: TGCGCCAGCAGAGAAAGGACCTCCGAGGACTATGGCTACACCTTC. It encodes CASRERTSEDYGYTF.

The genes are TRBV19 and TRBJ2-5; TRBD1 agrees at 11 bases. CDR3 size: 15 residues. V trimming: 1 base; J trimming: 5 bases; junction bases outside the gene matches: 3. The germline CDR1 and CDR2 sequences are LNHDA and SQIVND (reference sequence). CDR3 nucleotides: TGTGCCAGTAGTATAGGGACAGGGGGCATGGAGACCCAGTACTTC. Encoded protein: CASSIGTGGMETQYF.

The chain has TRBV5-1 and TRBJ2-2; D remains ambiguous. The germline V gene encodes CDR1 SGHRS and CDR2 YFSETQ. V was trimmed by 0 bases and J by 0 bases, leaving 3 bases between them. This CDR3 has 14 amino acids. CDR3 in amino acids: CASSLVANTGELFF. CDR3 nucleotide sequence: TGCGCCAGCAGCTTGGTTGCGAACACCGGGGAGCTGTTTTTT.

This rearrangement joins TRBV2 to TRBJ2-3; D might be TRBD1 (6 bases). Trimming took 4 bases from V and 3 from J, leaving 17 bases between them. The germline V gene encodes CDR1 SNHLY and CDR2 FYNNEI. CDR3 length: 16 amino acids. For the CDR3, the DNA is TGTGCCAGCAGTGTTCCAGGGGCAGATCGGACAGATACGCAGTATTTT. It is translated as CASSVPGADRTDTQYF.

The chain links TRBV13 to TRBJ1-2; TRBD1 matches 7 bases. Germline trimming cut 4 bases from V and 5 bases from J; bases unmatched to any gene: 10. The germline V gene encodes CDR1 PRHDT and CDR2 FYEKMQ (reference sequence). The CDR3 runs 15 residues. CDR3 loop: CASSSPRDSNYGYTF. CDR3 DNA: TGTGCCAGCAGCTCTCCTCGGGACAGCAATTATGGCTACACCTTC.

V usage is TRBV6-6 and J usage is TRBJ1-6; D remains unclear. Germline loops: CDR1 MNHNY, CDR2 SVGAGI (reference sequence). V was cut by 2 bases and J by 0 bases, with 8 bases left in between. CDR3 size: 16 residues. The CDR3 DNA sequence: TGTGCCAGCAGTTACGGGGTTAGCTCCTATAATTCACCCCTCCACTTT. Translating gives CASSYGVSSYNSPLHF.

With regard to this clone: Within the sample, other DNA sequences also encode this same CDR3. The chain has TRBV19 and TRBJ1-6; 7 bases align to TRBD1. CDR1 is LNHDA, CDR2 SQIVND, per germline (reference sequence). V lost 7 bases, J lost 6 bases, and 3 bases stayed unmatched. The CDR3 is 13 amino acids. In DNA form, the CDR3 reads TGTGCCAGTACAGGGGGTGGTAATTCACCCCTCCACTTT. Residues: CASTGGGNSPLHF. Full variable domain (rest looked up from reference TRBV19 and TRBJ1-6): DGGITQSPKYLFRKEGQNVTLSCEQNLNHDAMYWYRQDPGQGLRLIYYSQIVNDFQKGDIAEGYSVSREKKESFPLTVTSAQKNPTAFYLCASTGGGNSPLHFGNGTRLTVT.

This clone was seen a single time. V is TRBV7-9 and J is TRBJ2-5; D uncertain. The CDR3 is made up of 13 amino acids. Germline-derived CDR1 and CDR2 are SEHNR and FQNEAQ (reference sequence). Trimming took 0 bases from V and 5 from J, leaving 7 bases between them. CDR3 sequence (DNA): TGTGCCAGCAGCTTAGCCATGGTTGAGACCCAGTACTTC. It translates to CASSLAMVETQYF.

The chain uses TRBV2 and TRBJ2-1; 7 bases are shared with TRBD2. Losses at the gene ends were 6 bases for V and 2 bases for J; bases not matched to a gene: 7. In germline, CDR1 is SNHLY, CDR2 FYNNEI. The length of the CDR3 is 15 residues. The CDR3 region is CASSMERGTYNEQFF. The CDR3 DNA reads TGTGCCAGCAGCATGGAGCGGGGCACCTACAATGAGCAGTTCTTC.

This chain joins TRBV13 and TRBJ2-5; TRBD2 matches at 8 bases. From germline, CDR1 is PRHDT and CDR2 FYEKMQ (reference sequence). Unmatched junction bases numbered 12, after V lost 3 bases and J lost 3 bases. CDR3 length equals 17 residues. This CDR3 is CASSFGGTGTRKETQYF. CDR3 nucleotide sequence: TGTGCCAGCAGCTTTGGGGGAACCGGGACTAGGAAAGAGACCCAGTACTTC.